This passage covers 10 T cell receptor beta chains from one sample sequenced in a study of CD8 T cells in Susac syndrome. Random hexamers were used to reverse transcribe the RNA input (roughly 0.5 to 1 ug). TCRdb called the immunoSEQ multiplex PCR reads again in MiXCR, with one record for every CDR3 protein. The sample shows 200,000 or so distinct CDR3 sequences, 90% to 95% of them seen only once. The source material was CD4+ T cells from PBMCs. The receptors derive from a human donor with multiple sclerosis.

V is TRBV10-3 and J is TRBJ2-5; D is possibly TRBD1 (6 bases). Germline V lookup: CDR1 ENHRY, CDR2 SYGVKD. V dropped 10 bases and J dropped 4 bases, with 13 bases sitting between them. This CDR3 is built from 12 residues. As DNA, the CDR3 is TGTGCCACCCAGGACAGTGGAGAGACCCAGTACTTC. Protein: CATQDSGETQYF.

The chain carries TRBV20-1 and TRBJ2-1; D is perhaps TRBD2 (5 bases). V lost 5 bases to trimming and J lost 7 bases, with 18 bases between them. Germline CDR1 DFQATT, CDR2 SNEGSKA (reference sequence). The CDR3 runs to 14 residues. The CDR3 reads CSAVVAGLTNEQFF. DNA for the CDR3: TGCAGTGCTGTAGTCGCGGGTCTTACAAATGAGCAGTTCTTC.

For the CDR3, the DNA is TGCAGCGTTGGTGTGGAGTATAATTCACCCCTCCACTTT. This encodes CSVGVEYNSPLHF. The rearrangement links TRBV29-1 to TRBJ1-6, with D unclear. Germline-derived CDR1 and CDR2 are SQVTM and ANQGSEA. V shed 4 bases and J shed 4 bases, with 8 bases lying between them. The CDR3 loop spans 13 amino acids. Full variable domain (remainder filled in from reference TRBV29-1 and TRBJ1-6): SAVISQKPSRDICQRGTSLTIQCQVDSQVTMMFWYRQQPGQSLTLIATANQGSEATYESGFVIDKFPISRPNLTFSTLTVSNMSPEDSSIYLCSVGVEYNSPLHFGNGTRLTVT.

The chain links TRBV3-1 to TRBJ1-1; D remains ambiguous. The CDR3 has 15 amino acids. Trimming removed 3 bases from V and 1 base from J, with 12 bases in between. From germline, CDR1 is LGHDT and CDR2 YNNKEL (reference sequence). The CDR3 DNA is TGTGCCAGCAGCCACCGCCCCCGCGGGAACACTGAAGCTTTCTTT. This translates into CASSHRPRGNTEAFF.

This sequence joins TRBV19 and TRBJ2-7; no clear D gene. Trimming cost V 3 bases and J 1 base, with 10 bases left between them. The CDR3 is 14 amino acids. Germline lookup yields CDR1 LNHDA and CDR2 SQIVND (reference sequence). CDR3 loop: CASSMQIGSYEQYF. The CDR3 region has the DNA TGTGCCAGTAGTATGCAGATCGGATCCTACGAGCAGTACTTC.

The gene calls are TRBV7-2 and TRBJ1-2; 11 bases line up with TRBD1. With V trimmed by 2 bases and J by 4 bases, 3 bases remained unmatched. This CDR3 is 15 amino acids long. Germline values: CDR1 SGHTA, CDR2 FQGNSA. CDR3 in DNA: TGTGCCAGCAGCTTATTAGGGACAGGGGGCTATGGCTACACCTTC. This translates into CASSLLGTGGYGYTF.

The chain couples TRBV4-2 to TRBJ1-4; D remains ambiguous. The CDR3 spans 16 residues. Trimming shortened V by 0 bases and J by 5 bases, and 13 bases separated the two germline ends. Germline CDR1 and CDR2: LGHNA and YNFKEQ. The CDR3 DNA sequence: TGTGCCAGCAGCCAAGATTCGAGGACGGTAAATGAAAAACTGTTTTTT. Encoded protein: CASSQDSRTVNEKLFF.

This chain uses TRBV11-1 with TRBJ2-5; a weak D match, TRBD2 (6 bases). The CDR3 covers 13 residues. Germline V gene data show CDR1 as SGHAT and CDR2 as FQDESV (reference sequence). V gave up 4 bases and J gave up 5 bases, with 11 bases separating them. Here the CDR3 DNA reads TGTGCCAGCAGCTCATTCCGGGAGGAGACCCAGTACTTC. It specifies CASSSFREETQYF.

The genes are TRBV12-3 or TRBV12-4 and TRBJ2-5, with D possibly matching TRBD1 (6 bases). Trimming removed 6 bases from V and 3 bases from J, with 14 bases in between. The CDR3 has 14 amino acids. CDR3: CASSPGQPEETQYF. In DNA form, the CDR3 reads TGTGCCAGCAGCCCCGGACAGCCAGAAGAGACCCAGTACTTC.

The CDR3 nucleotides read TGTGCCAGCAGCTTAAGGGACGGCGGGGGCAATCAGCCCCAGCATTTT. It translates to CASSLRDGGGNQPQHF. The rearrangement uses TRBV5-6 and TRBJ1-5; possible D gene TRBD1, 5 bases. Germline V gene data show CDR1 as SGHDT and CDR2 as YYEEEE. V was shortened by 2 bases and J by 2 bases, with 14 bases between the two germline ends. This CDR3 comprises 16 residues.